This TCR beta chain was retrieved from a study of blood T cell repertoires in COVID-19. Looking at the study overall: Some COVID-19 samples were acute and others convalescent; all came from the United States, Italy and Spain. T cells, B-cell-depleted T cells, or PBMCs provided the cDNA or gDNA that served as material.

Trimming left V 2 bases short and J 3 bases short, with 9 bases between. Germline V gives CDR1 SGHKS, CDR2 YYEKEE (reference sequence). CDR3 length: 13 amino acids. Per the original data handling: Amplification of reference gene primers provided the estimated nucleated cell counts. The repertoire was sequenced with immunoSEQ multiplex PCR; TCRdb's copy has only in-frame clones and lacks some. For V, J and clone size, that table is used; D and trimming come from the DNA. The data show 150,000 to 200,000 clones, with roughly 84% seen just once and about 2.6% held by the top ten. The J gene is TRBJ2-7, the V gene TRBV5-5, with a weak D call TRBD2 (5 bases). Source material: peripheral blood. This clonotype was sampled from a human donor with acute or convalescent COVID-19. The donor label of this sample is uncertain. CDR3 sequence reads: CASSLEGFYEQYF. The CDR3 region has the DNA TGTGCCAGCAGCTTAGAGGGATTCTACGAGCAGTACTTC.